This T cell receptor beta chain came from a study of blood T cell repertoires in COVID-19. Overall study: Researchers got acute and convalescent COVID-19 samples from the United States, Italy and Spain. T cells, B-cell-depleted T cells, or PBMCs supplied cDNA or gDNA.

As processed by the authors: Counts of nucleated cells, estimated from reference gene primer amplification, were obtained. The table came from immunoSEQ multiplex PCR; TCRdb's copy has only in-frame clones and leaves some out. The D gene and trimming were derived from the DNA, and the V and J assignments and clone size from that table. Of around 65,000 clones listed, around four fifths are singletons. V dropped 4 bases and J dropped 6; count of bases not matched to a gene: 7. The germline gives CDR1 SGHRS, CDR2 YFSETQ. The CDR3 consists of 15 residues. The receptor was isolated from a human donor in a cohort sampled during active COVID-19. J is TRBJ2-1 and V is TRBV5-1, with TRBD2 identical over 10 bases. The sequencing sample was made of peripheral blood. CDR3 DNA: TGCGCCAGCAGCCTTCGAACTAGCGGGGCCAATGAGCAGTTCTTC. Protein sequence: CASSLRTSGANEQFF.